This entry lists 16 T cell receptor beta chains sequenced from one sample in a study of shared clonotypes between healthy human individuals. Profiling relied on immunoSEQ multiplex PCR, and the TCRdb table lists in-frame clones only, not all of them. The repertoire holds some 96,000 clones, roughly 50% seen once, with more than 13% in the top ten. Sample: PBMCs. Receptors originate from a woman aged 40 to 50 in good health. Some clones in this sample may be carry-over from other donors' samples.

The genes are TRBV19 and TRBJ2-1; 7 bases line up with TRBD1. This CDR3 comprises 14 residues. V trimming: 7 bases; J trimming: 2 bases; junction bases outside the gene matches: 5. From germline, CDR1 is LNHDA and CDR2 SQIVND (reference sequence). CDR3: CASNTGATYNEQFF. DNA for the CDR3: TGTGCCAGTAACACAGGGGCAACCTACAATGAGCAGTTCTTC.

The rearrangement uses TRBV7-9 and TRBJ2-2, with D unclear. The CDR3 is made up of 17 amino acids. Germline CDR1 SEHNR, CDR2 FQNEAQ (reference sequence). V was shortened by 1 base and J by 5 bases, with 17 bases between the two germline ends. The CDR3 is CASSLGVWQQDTGELFF. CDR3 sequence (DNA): TGTGCCAGCAGCTTAGGAGTGTGGCAGCAAGATACCGGGGAGCTGTTTTTT.

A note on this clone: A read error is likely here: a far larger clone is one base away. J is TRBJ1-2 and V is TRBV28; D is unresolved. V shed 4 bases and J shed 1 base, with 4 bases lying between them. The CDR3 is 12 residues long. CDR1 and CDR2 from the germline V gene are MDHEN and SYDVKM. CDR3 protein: CASSWVNYGYTF. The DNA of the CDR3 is TGTGCCAGCAGTTGGGTTAACTATGGCTACACCTTC.

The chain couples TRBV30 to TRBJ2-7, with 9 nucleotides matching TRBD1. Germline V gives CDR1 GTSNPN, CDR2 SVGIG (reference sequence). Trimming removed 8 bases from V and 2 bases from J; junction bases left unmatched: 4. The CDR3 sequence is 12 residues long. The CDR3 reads CALDRGPYEQYF. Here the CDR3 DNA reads TGTGCCCTGGACAGGGGTCCCTACGAGCAGTACTTC.

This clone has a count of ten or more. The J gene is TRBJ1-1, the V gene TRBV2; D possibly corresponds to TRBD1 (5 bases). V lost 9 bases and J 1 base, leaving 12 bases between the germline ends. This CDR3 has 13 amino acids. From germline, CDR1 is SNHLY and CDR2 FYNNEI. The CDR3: CASKGLQNTEAFF. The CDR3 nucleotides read TGTGCCAGTAAGGGACTGCAGAACACTGAAGCTTTCTTT.

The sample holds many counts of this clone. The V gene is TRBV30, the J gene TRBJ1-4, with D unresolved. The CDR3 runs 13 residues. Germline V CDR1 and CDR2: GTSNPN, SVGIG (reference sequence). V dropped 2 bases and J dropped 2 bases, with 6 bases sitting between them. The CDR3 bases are TGTGCCTGGAGTAGGAGTACTAATGAAAAACTGTTTTTT. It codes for CAWSRSTNEKLFF.

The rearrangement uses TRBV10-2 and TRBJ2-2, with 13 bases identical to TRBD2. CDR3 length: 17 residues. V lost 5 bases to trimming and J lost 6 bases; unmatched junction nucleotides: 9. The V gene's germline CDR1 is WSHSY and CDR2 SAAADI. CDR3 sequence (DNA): TGCGCCAGCAGTTTCAGGGGGGGACTAGCGGGATCCGGGGAGCTGTTTTTT. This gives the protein CASSFRGGLAGSGELFF.

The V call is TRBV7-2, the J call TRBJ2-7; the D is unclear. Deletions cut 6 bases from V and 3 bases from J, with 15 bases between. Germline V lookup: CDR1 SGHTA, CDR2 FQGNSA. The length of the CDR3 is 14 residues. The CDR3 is CASSPYLELYEQYF. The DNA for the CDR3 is TGTGCCAGCAGTCCGTATCTAGAACTCTACGAGCAGTACTTC.

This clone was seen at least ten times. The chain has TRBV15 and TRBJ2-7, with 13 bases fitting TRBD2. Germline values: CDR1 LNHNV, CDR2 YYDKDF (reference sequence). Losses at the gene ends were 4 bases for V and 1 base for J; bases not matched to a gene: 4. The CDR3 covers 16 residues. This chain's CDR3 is CATSKGLAGVSYEQYF. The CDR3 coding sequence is TGTGCCACCAGCAAAGGACTAGCGGGAGTATCCTACGAGCAGTACTTC.

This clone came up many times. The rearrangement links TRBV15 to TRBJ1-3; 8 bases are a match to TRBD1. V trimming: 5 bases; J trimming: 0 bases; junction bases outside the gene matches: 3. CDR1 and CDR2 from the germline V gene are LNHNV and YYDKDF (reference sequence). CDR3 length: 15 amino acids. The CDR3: CATSGQGSSGNTIYF. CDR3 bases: TGTGCCACCAGCGGACAGGGTTCCTCTGGAAACACCATATATTTT.

The CDR3 loop reads CASSLGLAGEGDSETQYF. Here the CDR3 DNA reads TGTGCCAGCAGCTTAGGACTAGCGGGAGAAGGGGACTCGGAGACCCAGTACTTC. The V and J genes are TRBV11-2 and TRBJ2-5; the match to TRBD2 covers 12 bases. This CDR3 is built from 18 residues. V shed 1 base, J shed 5 bases, and the junction held 11 bases outside the gene matches. Germline lookup yields CDR1 SGHAT and CDR2 FQNNGV. The full variable domain, its missing parts supplied by reference TRBV11-2 and TRBJ2-5, is EAGVAQSPRYKIIEKRQSVAFWCNPISGHATLYWYQQILGQGPKLLIQFQNNGVVDDSQLPKDRFSAERLKGVDSTLKIQPAKLEDSAVYLCASSLGLAGEGDSETQYFGPGTRLLVL.

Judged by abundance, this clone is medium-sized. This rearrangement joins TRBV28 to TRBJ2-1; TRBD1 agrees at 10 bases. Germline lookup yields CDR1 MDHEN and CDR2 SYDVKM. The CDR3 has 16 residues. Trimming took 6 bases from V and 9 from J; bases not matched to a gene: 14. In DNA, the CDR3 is TGTGCCAGCAGGCGGACAGGGGGTTATTCGTCGGCTGAGCAGTTCTTC. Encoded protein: CASRRTGGYSSAEQFF.

The DNA for the CDR3 is TGTGCCAGCAGCCCCGGGACGCCAAGCACAGATACGCAGTATTTT. As protein: CASSPGTPSTDTQYF. The chain couples TRBV7-8 to TRBJ2-3; D may correspond to TRBD1 or TRBD2 (5 bases each). Germline assignment: CDR1 SGHVS and CDR2 FQNEAQ. Trimming removed 5 bases at V and 0 bases at J, with 12 bases between. This CDR3 is built from 15 residues.

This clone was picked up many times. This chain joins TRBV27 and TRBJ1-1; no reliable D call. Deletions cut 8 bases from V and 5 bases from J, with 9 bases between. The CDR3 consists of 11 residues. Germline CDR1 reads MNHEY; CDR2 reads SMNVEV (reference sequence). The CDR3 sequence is CASSSKTEAFF. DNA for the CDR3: TGTGCCAGCTCCTCCAAGACTGAAGCTTTCTTT.

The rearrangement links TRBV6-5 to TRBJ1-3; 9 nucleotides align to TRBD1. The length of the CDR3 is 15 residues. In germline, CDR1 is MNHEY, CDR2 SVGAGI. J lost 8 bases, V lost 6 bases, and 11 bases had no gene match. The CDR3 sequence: CASSFTGGSRDTIYF. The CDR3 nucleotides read TGTGCCAGCAGCTTTACAGGGGGCAGCCGAGACACCATATATTTT.

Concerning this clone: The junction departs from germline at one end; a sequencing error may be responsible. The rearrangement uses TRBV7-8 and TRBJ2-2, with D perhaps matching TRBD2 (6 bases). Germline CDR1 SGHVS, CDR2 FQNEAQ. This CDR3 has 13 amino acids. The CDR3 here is CASSRGLFGELFF. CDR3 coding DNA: TGCGCCAGCAGCCGGGGACTGTTCGGGGAGCTGTTTTTT.